This T cell receptor beta chain stems from a study of T cells after yellow fever vaccination. Across the whole study: Fractions low in cell number were prepared with SMART-Seq v4 Ultra Low Input. Findings and limits, study-wide: Post-booster repertoires again held most primary-vaccination clones (about 96% CD4, 88% CD8).

This clonotype has just a few counts. Antigen specificity is unknown. TCRdb analysed the 5' RACE reads with MiXCR anew, one entry per CDR3 protein. The data contain roughly 400,000 distinct CDR3 sequences, around a sixth of them seen just once; the ten biggest clones take up roughly a sixth. This clonotype was obtained from a man younger than 30 who received the YFV17D yellow fever vaccine. This material consisted of PBMCs, taken before the yellow fever booster vaccination.

CDR3 region: CASSQDPRGFSYNSPLHF. In nucleotides, the CDR3 is TGCGCCAGCAGCCAAGATCCCAGGGGGTTCTCCTATAATTCACCCCTCCACTTT. V usage is TRBV4-3 and J usage is TRBJ1-6; TRBD1 agrees at 7 bases. Trimming cost V 0 bases and J 0 bases; bases outside gene matches: 5. The CDR3 runs 18 residues. CDR1 and CDR2 (germline): LGHNA, YSLEER.